These 6 T cell receptor beta chains share one sample of origin, sequenced in a study of early T cells in non-severe SARS-CoV-2 infection. TCRdb processed the 5' RACE reads anew with MiXCR; each CDR3 protein has one entry. The sample carries more than 55,000 distinct CDR3 sequences, about an eighth recorded once. The sample was whole blood. These receptors were taken from an adult who was a healthcare worker with PCR-confirmed SARS-CoV-2 infection or an uninfected control (not recorded which).

The chain is built from TRBV7-9 and TRBJ2-7; no definite D call. V lost 1 base to trimming and J lost 0 bases, with 13 bases between them. CDR1 is SEHNR, CDR2 FQNEAQ, per germline (reference sequence). The CDR3 is made up of 16 amino acids. The CDR3 DNA reads TGTGCCAGCAGCTTAGGGGCAGGCCTGGGCTCCTACGAGCAGTACTTC. Translated: CASSLGAGLGSYEQYF.

This clonotype was counted only a few times. This sequence joins TRBV2 and TRBJ1-4, with TRBD1 identical over 7 bases. With 2 bases clipped from V and 10 bases from J, the junction kept 7 bases outside the gene matches. The CDR3 covers 14 residues. Germline CDR1 reads SNHLY; CDR2 reads FYNNEI. The CDR3 spells CASSETGDRGKLFF. The CDR3 DNA follows: TGTGCCAGCAGTGAAACAGGGGATCGGGGAAAACTGTTTTTT.

V usage is TRBV20-1 and J usage is TRBJ2-5, with TRBD2 matching over 10 bases. Per the germline V gene, CDR1 is DFQATT and CDR2 is SNEGSKA (reference sequence). This CDR3 is built from 14 residues. The V gene end was trimmed by 5 bases and the J gene end by 8 bases; junction bases not matched to a gene: 11. This CDR3 is CSASRSQRGGTQYF. The CDR3 nucleotides read TGCAGTGCTTCCCGATCGCAGCGGGGGGGTACCCAGTACTTC.

This chain joins TRBV29-1 and TRBJ1-1; TRBD1 matches 7 bases. There are 13 residues in the CDR3. The V segment lost 2 bases and the J segment 8 bases; nucleotides outside the gene matches: 8. Germline values: CDR1 SQVTM, CDR2 ANQGSEA. The CDR3 nucleotides read TGCAGCGTTGAAAGGGGGCTACGGGGCGAAGCTTTCTTT. This gives the protein CSVERGLRGEAFF.

This clonotype has a count of ten or more. The V gene is TRBV19, the J gene TRBJ2-1; D possibly corresponds to TRBD2 (5 bases). Germline V lookup: CDR1 LNHDA, CDR2 SQIVND (reference sequence). V shed 8 bases and J shed 7 bases, with 18 bases lying between them. This CDR3 spans 14 amino acids. The CDR3 bases are TGTGCCAGTCTGGAAGGGAGCGGTTGGAATGAGCAGTTCTTC. Its translation is CASLEGSGWNEQFF.

The J gene is TRBJ2-1, the V gene TRBV5-4; 7 bases are shared with TRBD1. The germline V gene has CDR1 SGHNT and CDR2 YYREEE (reference sequence). The trim removed 0 bases at V and 6 bases at J, leaving 6 bases unmatched. The CDR3 is made up of 15 amino acids. The CDR3 nucleotides read TGTGCCAGCAGCTTGGAGGGGACAGCTACCAATGAGCAGTTCTTC. Encoded protein: CASSLEGTATNEQFF.